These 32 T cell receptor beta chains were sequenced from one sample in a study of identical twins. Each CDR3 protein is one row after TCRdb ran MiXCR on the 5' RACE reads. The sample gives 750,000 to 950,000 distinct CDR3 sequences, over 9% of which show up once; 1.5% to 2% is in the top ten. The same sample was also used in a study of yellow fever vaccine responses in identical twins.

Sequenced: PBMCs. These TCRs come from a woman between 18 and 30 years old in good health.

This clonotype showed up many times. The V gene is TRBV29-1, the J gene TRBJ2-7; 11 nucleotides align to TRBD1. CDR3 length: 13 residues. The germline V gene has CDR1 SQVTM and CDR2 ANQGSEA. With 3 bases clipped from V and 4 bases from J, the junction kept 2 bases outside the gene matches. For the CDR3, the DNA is TGCAGCGTTGAGGGACAGGGGGTATACGAGCAGTACTTC. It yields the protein CSVEGQGVYEQYF.

The CDR3 nucleotides are TGTGCCAGCAGCCCGCGACAGGGGGTAGGGAATGAGCAGTTCTTC. The encoded protein is CASSPRQGVGNEQFF. The rearrangement uses TRBV11-2 and TRBJ2-1; 9 bases agree with TRBD1. Trimming removed 5 bases from V and 7 bases from J; junction bases left unmatched: 9. The CDR3 sequence is 15 residues long. Looked up from germline, CDR1 is SGHAT and CDR2 is FQNNGV.

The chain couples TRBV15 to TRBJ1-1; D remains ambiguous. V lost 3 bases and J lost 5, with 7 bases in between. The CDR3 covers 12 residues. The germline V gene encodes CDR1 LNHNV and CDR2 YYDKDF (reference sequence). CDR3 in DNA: TGTGCCACCAGCAGGGGATGGACTGAAGCTTTCTTT. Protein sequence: CATSRGWTEAFF.

The CDR3 sequence is CASSLAGQYYEQYV. As DNA, the CDR3 is TGTGCCAGCAGCTTGGCGGGACAGTACTACGAGCAGTACGTC. This chain connects TRBV5-4 to TRBJ2-7, with 7 bases matching TRBD1. V gave up 0 bases and J gave up 3 bases; unmatched junction bases: 3. Germline CDR1 reads SGHNT; CDR2 reads YYREEE (reference sequence). The CDR3 is 14 amino acids.

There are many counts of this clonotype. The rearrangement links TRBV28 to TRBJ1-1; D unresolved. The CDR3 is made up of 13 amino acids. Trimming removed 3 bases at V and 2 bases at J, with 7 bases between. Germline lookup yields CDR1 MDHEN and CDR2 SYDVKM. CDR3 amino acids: CASSFPTNTEAFF. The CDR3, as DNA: TGTGCCAGCAGTTTTCCGACTAACACTGAAGCTTTCTTT.

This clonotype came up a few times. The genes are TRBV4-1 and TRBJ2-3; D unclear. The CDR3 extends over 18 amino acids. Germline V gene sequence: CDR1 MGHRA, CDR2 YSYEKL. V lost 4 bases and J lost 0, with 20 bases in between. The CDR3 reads CASSPQKGPRRSTDTQYF. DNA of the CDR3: TGCGCCAGCAGCCCCCAGAAGGGCCCACGAAGAAGCACAGATACGCAGTATTTT.

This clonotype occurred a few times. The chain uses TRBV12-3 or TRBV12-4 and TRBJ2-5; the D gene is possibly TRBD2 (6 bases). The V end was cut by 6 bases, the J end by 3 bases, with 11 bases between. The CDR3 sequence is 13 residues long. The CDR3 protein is CASSLASEETQYF. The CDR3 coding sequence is TGTGCCAGCAGCCTGGCTAGCGAAGAGACCCAGTACTTC.

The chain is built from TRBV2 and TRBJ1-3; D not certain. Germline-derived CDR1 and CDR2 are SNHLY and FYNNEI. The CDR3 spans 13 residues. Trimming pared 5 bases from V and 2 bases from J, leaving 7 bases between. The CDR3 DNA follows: TGTGCCAGCAGTCTACTAGCTGGAAACACCATATATTTT. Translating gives CASSLLAGNTIYF. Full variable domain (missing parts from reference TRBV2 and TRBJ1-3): EPEVTQTPSHQVTQMGQEVILRCVPISNHLYFYWYRQILGQKVEFLVSFYNNEISEKSEIFDDQFSVERPDGSNFTLKIRSTKLEDSAMYFCASSLLAGNTIYFGEGSWLTVV.

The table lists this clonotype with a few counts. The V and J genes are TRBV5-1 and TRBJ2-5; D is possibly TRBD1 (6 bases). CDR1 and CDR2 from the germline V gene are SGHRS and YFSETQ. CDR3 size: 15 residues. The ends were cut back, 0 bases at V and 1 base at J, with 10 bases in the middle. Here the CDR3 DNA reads TGCGCCAGCAGCTTGGGACAGGCTTTCCAAGAGACCCAGTACTTC. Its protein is CASSLGQAFQETQYF. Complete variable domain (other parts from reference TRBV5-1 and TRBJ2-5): KAGVTQTPRYLIKTRGQQVTLSCSPISGHRSVSWYQQTPGQGLQFLFEYFSETQRNKGNFPGRFSGRQFSNSRSEMNVSTLELGDSALYLCASSLGQAFQETQYFGPGTRLLVL.

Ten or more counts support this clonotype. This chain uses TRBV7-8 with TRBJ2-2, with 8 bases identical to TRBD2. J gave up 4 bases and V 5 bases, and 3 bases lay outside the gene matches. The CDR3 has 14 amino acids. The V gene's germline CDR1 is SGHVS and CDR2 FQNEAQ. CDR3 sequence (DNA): TGTGCCAGCAGCCGGACTAGCCCCACCGGGGAGCTGTTTTTT. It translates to CASSRTSPTGELFF. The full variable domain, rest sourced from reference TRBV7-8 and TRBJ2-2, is GAGVSQSPRYKVAKRGQDVALRCDPISGHVSLFWYQQALGQGPEFLTYFQNEAQLDKSGLPSDRFFAERPEGSVSTLKIQRTQQEDSAVYLCASSRTSPTGELFFGEGSRLTVL.

The CDR3 DNA follows: TGCGCCAGCAGCTTGGAGCGTCAGGCAGAAAGATACGAGCAGTACTTC. This gives the protein CASSLERQAERYEQYF. The V and J genes are TRBV5-1 and TRBJ2-7; D gene unclear. The V end was cut by 0 bases, the J end by 4 bases, with 17 bases between. This CDR3 has 16 residues. Germline V gene lookup returns CDR1 SGHRS and CDR2 YFSETQ.

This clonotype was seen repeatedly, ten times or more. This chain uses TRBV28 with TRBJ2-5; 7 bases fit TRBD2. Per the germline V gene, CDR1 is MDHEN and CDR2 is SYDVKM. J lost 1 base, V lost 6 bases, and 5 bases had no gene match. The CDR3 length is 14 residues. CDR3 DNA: TGTGCCAGCAGCACAGGACTAGTCCAAGAGACCCAGTACTTC. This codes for CASSTGLVQETQYF.

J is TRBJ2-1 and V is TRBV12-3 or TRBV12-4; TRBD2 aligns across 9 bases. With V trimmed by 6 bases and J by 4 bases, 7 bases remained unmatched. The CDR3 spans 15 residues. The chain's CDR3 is CASSVAGAWYNEQFF. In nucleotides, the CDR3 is TGTGCCAGCAGCGTAGCGGGAGCCTGGTACAATGAGCAGTTCTTC.

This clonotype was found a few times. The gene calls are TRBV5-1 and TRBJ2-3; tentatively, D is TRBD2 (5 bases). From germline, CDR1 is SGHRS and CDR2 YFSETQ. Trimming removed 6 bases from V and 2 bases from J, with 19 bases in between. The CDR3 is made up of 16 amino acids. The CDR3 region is CASKSGVGGTTDTQYF. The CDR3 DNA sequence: TGCGCCAGCAAGAGTGGGGTAGGAGGTACCACAGATACGCAGTATTTT.

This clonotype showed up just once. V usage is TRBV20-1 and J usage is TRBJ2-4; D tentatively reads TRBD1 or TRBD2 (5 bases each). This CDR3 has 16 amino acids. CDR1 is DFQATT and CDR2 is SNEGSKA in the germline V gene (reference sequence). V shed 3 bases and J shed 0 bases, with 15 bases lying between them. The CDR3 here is CSARDITGLAKNIQYF. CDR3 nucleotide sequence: TGCAGTGCTAGGGACATCACAGGACTAGCCAAAAACATTCAGTACTTC.

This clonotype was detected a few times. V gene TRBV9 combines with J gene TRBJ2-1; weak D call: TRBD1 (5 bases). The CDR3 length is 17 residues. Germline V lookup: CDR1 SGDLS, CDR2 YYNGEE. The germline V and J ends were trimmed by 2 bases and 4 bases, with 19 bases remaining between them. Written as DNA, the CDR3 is TGTGCCAGCAGCGTCGATCCGCGACCTTCAGGGTACAATGAGCAGTTCTTC. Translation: CASSVDPRPSGYNEQFF.

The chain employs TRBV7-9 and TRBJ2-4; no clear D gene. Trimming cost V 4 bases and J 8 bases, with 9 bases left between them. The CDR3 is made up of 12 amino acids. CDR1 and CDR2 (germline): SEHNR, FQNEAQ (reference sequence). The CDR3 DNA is TGTGCCAGCAGCTATTCAGTGGACATTCAGTACTTC. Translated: CASSYSVDIQYF.

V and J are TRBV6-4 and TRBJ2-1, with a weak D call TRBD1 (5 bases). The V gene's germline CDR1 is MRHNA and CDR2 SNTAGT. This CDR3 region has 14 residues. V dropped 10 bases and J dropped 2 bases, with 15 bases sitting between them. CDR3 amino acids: CAIFSRTTYNEQFF. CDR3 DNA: TGTGCCATCTTCAGTAGGACAACCTACAATGAGCAGTTCTTC.

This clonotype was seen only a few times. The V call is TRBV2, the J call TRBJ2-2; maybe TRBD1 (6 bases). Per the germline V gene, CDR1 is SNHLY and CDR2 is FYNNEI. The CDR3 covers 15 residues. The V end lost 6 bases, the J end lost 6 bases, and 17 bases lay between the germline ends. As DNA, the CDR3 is TGTGCCAGCAGGCTCCGGGACATACAGTCCGGGGAGCTGTTTTTT. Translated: CASRLRDIQSGELFF.

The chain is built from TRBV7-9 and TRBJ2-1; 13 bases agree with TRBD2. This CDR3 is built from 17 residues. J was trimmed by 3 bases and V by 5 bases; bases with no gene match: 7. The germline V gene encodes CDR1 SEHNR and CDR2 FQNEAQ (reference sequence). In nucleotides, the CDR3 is TGTGCCAGCAGCCCCAGGACTAGCGGGGGAAACTACAATGAGCAGTTCTTC. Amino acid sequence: CASSPRTSGGNYNEQFF.

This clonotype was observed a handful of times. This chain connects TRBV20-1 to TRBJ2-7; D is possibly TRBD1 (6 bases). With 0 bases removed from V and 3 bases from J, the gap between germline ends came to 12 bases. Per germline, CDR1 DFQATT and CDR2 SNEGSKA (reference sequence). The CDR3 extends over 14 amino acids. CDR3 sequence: CSARDRGTYYEQYV. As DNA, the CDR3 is TGCAGTGCTAGAGACCGTGGGACATACTACGAGCAGTACGTC.

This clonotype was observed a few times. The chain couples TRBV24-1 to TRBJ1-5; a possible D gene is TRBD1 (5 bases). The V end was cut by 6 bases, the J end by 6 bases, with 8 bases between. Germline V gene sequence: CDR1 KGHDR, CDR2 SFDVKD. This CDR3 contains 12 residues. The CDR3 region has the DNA TGTGCCACCAGTTCAGGGCTTCAGCCCCAGCATTTT. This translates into CATSSGLQPQHF.

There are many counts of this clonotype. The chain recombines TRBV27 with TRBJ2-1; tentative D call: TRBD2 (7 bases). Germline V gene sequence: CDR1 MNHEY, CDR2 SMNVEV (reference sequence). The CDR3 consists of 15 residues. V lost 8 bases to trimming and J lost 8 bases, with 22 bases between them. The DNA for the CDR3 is TGTGCCAGCTCCGCCGCCCGGGGGGCGAATGATGAGCAGTTCTTC. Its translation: CASSAARGANDEQFF.

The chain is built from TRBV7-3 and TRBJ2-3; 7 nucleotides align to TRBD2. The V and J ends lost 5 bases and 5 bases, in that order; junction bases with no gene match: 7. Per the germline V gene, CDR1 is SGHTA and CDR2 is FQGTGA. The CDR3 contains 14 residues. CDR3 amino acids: CASSPSAGVDTQYF. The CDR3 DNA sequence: TGTGCCAGCAGCCCCTCCGCGGGGGTAGATACGCAGTATTTT.

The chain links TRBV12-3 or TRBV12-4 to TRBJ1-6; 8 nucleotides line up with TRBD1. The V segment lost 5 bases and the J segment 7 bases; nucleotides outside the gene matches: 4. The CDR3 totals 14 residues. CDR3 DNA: TGTGCCAGCAGTGGGACAGGTCTAAATTCACCCCTCCACTTT. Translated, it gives CASSGTGLNSPLHF.

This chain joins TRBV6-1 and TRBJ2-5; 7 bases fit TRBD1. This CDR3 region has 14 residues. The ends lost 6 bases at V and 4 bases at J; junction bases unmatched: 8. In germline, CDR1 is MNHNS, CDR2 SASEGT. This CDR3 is CASRTGWLGETQYF. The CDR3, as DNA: TGTGCCAGCAGGACAGGGTGGTTGGGAGAGACCCAGTACTTC.

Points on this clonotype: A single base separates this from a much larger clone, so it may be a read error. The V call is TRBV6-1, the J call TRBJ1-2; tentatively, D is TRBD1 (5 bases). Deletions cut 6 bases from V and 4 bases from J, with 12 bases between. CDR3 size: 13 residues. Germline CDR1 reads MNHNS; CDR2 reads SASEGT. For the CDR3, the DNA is TGTGCCAGCAGCCTACAGGTTGGCTATGGCTACACCTTC. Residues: CASSLQVGYGYTF.

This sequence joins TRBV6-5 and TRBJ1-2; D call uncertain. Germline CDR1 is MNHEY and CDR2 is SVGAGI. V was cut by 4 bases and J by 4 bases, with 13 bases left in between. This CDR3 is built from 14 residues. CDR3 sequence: CASSSWGKGYGYTF. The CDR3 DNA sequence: TGTGCCAGCAGTTCCTGGGGTAAGGGCTATGGCTACACCTTC.

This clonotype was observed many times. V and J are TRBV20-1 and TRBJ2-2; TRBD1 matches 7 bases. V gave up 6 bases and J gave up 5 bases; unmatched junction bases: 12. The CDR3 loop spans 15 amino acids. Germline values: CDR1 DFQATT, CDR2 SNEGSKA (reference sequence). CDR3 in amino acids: CSARRGRVTTGELFF. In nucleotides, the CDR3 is TGCAGTGCCAGAAGGGGGCGTGTAACAACCGGGGAGCTGTTTTTT.

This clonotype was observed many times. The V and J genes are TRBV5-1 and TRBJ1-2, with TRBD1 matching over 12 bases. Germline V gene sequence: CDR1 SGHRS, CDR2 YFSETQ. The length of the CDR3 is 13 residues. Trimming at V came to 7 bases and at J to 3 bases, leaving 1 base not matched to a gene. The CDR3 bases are TGCGCCAGCGGGACAGGGGGCCACTATGGCTACACCTTC. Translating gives CASGTGGHYGYTF. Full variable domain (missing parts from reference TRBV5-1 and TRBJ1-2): KAGVTQTPRYLIKTRGQQVTLSCSPISGHRSVSWYQQTPGQGLQFLFEYFSETQRNKGNFPGRFSGRQFSNSRSEMNVSTLELGDSALYLCASGTGGHYGYTFGSGTRLTVV.

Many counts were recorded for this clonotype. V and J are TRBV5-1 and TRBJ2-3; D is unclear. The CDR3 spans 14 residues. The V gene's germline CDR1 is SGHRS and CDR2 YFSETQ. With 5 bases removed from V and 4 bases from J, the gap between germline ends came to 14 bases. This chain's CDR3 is CASSSVSSADTQYF. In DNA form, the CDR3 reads TGCGCCAGCAGTTCCGTATCGTCGGCAGATACGCAGTATTTT.

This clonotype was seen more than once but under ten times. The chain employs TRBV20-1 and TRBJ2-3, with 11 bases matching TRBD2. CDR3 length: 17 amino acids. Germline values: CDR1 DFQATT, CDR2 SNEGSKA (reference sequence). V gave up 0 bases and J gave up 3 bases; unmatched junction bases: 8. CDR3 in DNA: TGCAGTGCTAGAGATGGGGGCACTAGCGGGGGAACAGATACGCAGTATTTT. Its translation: CSARDGGTSGGTDTQYF.